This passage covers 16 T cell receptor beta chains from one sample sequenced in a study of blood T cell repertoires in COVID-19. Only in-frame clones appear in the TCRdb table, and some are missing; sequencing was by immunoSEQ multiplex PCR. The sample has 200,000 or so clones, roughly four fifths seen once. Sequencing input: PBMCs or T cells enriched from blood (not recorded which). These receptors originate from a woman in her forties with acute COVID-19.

CDR3 in DNA: TGCGCCAGCAGTCAATCCGGAGAGGGAGAACTGTTTTTT. This gives the protein CASSQSGEGELFF. J is TRBJ1-4 and V is TRBV23-1, with D unclear. TRBV23-1 is an open reading frame, and its role is uncertain. With 0 bases removed from V and 12 bases from J, the gap between germline ends came to 11 bases. CDR3 length equals 13 residues.

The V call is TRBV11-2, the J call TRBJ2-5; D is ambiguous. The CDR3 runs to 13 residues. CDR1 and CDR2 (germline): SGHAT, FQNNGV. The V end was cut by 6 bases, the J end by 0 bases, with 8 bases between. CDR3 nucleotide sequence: TGTGCCAGCAGTCAGGCCAACCAAGAGACCCAGTACTTC. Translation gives CASSQANQETQYF.

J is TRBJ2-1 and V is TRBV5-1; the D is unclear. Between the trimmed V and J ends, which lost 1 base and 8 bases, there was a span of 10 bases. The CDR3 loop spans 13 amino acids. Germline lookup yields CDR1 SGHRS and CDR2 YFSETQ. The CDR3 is CASSLFRSHEQFF. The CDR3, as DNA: TGCGCCAGCAGCTTGTTCAGGTCCCATGAGCAGTTCTTC.

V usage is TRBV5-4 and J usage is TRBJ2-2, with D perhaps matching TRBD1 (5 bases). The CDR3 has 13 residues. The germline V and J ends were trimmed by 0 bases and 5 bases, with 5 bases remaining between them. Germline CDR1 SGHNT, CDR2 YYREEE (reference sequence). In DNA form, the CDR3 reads TGTGCCAGCAGCTTGGCAGGGACCGGGGAGCTGTTTTTT. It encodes CASSLAGTGELFF. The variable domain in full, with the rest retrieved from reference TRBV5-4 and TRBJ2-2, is ETGVTQSPTHLIKTRGQQVTLRCSSQSGHNTVSWYQQALGQGPQFIFQYYREEENGRGNFPPRFSGLQFPNYSSELNVNALELDDSALYLCASSLAGTGELFFGEGSRLTVL.

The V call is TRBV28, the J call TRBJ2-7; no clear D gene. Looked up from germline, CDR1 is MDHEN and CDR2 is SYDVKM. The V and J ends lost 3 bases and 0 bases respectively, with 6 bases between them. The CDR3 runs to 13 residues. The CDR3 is CASSFPSSYEQYF. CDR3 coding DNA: TGTGCCAGCAGTTTTCCTAGCTCCTACGAGCAGTACTTC.

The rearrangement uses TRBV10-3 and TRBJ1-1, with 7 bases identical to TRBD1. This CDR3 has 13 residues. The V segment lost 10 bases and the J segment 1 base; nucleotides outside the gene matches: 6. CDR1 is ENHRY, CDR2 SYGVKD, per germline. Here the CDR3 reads CATRGTENTEAFF. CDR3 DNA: TGTGCCACCAGGGGGACAGAGAACACTGAAGCTTTCTTT.

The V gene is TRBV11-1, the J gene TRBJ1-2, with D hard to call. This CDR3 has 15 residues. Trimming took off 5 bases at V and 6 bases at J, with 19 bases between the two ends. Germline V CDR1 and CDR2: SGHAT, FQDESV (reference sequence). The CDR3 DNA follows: TGTGCCAGCAGCCTTTTTGAAGGAGCCGCGGATGGCTACACCTTC. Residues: CASSLFEGAADGYTF.

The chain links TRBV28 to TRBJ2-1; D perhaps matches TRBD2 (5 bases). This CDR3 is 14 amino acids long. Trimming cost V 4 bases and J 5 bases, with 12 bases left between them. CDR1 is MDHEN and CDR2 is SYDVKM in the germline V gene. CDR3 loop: CASSSIAGDNEQFF. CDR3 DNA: TGTGCCAGCAGTTCAATAGCCGGGGACAATGAGCAGTTCTTC.

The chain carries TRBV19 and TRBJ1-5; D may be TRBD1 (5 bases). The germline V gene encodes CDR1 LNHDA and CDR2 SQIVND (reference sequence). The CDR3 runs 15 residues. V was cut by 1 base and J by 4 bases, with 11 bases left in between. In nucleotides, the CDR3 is TGTGCCAGTAGTATAGGCTCCAGGGCAAATCAGCCCCAGCATTTT. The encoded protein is CASSIGSRANQPQHF.

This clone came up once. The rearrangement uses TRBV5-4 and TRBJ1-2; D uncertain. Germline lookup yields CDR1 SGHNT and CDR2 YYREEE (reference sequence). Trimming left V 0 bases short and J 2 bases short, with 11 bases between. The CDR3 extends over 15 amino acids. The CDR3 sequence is CASSLARGSNYGYTF. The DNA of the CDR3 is TGTGCCAGCAGCTTGGCCCGGGGAAGCAACTATGGCTACACCTTC.

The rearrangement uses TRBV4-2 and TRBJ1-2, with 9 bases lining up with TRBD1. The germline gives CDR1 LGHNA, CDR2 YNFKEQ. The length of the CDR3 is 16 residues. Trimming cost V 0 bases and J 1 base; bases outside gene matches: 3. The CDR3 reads CASSQEGQGINYGYTF. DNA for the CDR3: TGTGCCAGCAGCCAAGAGGGACAGGGAATTAACTATGGCTACACCTTC.

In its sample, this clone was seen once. The CDR3: CASSQDRVSPLHF. DNA of the CDR3: TGCGCCAGCAGCCAAGATCGGGTATCGCCCCTCCACTTT. J is TRBJ1-6 and V is TRBV4-3, with D uncertain. The ends were cut back, 0 bases at V and 13 bases at J, with 10 bases in the middle. Per the germline V gene, CDR1 is LGHNA and CDR2 is YSLEER. The CDR3 is made up of 13 amino acids.

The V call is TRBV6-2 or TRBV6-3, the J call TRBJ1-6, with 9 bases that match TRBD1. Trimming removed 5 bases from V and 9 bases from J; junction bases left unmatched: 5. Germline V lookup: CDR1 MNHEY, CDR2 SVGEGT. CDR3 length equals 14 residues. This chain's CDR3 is CASSPGQGSSPLHF. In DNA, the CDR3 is TGTGCCAGCAGTCCCGGACAGGGGAGTTCACCCCTCCACTTT.

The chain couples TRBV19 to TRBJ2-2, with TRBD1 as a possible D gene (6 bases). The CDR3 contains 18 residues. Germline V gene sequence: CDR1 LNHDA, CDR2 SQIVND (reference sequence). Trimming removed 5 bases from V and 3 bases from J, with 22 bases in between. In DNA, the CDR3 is TGTGCCAGTAGTCCTGGGGGCAGACGCCAGTTTTACACCGGGGAGCTGTTTTTT. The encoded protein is CASSPGGRRQFYTGELFF.

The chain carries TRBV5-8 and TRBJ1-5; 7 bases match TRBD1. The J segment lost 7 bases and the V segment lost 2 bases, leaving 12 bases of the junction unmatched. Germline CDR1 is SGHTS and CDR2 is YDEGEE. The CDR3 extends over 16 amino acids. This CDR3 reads CASSLKTGRNGQPQHF. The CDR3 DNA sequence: TGTGCCAGCAGCTTAAAGACAGGGAGAAATGGGCAGCCCCAGCATTTT.

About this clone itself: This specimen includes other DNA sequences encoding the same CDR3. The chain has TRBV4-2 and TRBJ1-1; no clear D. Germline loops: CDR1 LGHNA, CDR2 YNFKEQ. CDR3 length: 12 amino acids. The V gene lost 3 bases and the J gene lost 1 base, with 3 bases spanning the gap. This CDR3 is CASSHQNTEAFF. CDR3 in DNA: TGTGCCAGCAGCCACCAGAACACTGAAGCTTTCTTT.